One and the same sample provided the 28 T cell receptor beta chains below, sequenced in a study of T cells after posttransplantation cyclophosphamide. Assay: immunoSEQ multiplex PCR; the TCRdb copy retains only in-frame clones and omits some. The sample contains about 14,000 clones, none of them singletons. A marrow graft followed busulfan-fludarabine conditioning, with cyclophosphamide on days +3 and +4. The sample here was PBMCs, taken 950 to 1,200 days after allogeneic stem cell transplant with posttransplant cyclophosphamide. The receptors were gathered from a female patient between 35 and 55 years old who received an allogeneic stem cell transplant from a related donor, was CMV-positive, and had no GVHD. These T cells may partly come from the graft donor.

This clone was detected many times. V is TRBV5-1 and J is TRBJ1-1; the match to TRBD1 covers 9 bases. In germline, CDR1 is SGHRS, CDR2 YFSETQ. Unmatched junction bases numbered 5, after V lost 0 bases and J lost 5 bases. The CDR3 has 15 amino acids. The chain's CDR3 is CASSLGGQGGTEAFF. For the CDR3, the DNA is TGCGCCAGCAGCTTGGGGGGACAGGGCGGGACTGAAGCTTTCTTT. Complete variable domain (other parts from reference TRBV5-1 and TRBJ1-1): KAGVTQTPRYLIKTRGQQVTLSCSPISGHRSVSWYQQTPGQGLQFLFEYFSETQRNKGNFPGRFSGRQFSNSRSEMNVSTLELGDSALYLCASSLGGQGGTEAFFGQGTRLTVV.

This clone has ten or more counts. The DNA for the CDR3 is TGTGCCAGCAGGGGGCCAAAGAGTGGGGAAAAACTGTTTTTT. This sequence encodes CASRGPKSGEKLFF. V is TRBV6-5 and J is TRBJ1-4, with D perhaps matching TRBD1 (5 bases). The length of the CDR3 is 14 residues. CDR1 is MNHEY, CDR2 SVGAGI, per germline. V was shortened by 6 bases and J by 8 bases, with 16 bases between the two germline ends.

This clone is deemed medium-sized. The chain has TRBV19 and TRBJ1-6; 9 positions match TRBD1. CDR1 is LNHDA, CDR2 SQIVND, per germline (reference sequence). V shed 6 bases, J shed 8 bases, and the junction held 2 bases outside the gene matches. CDR3 length equals 13 residues. Here the CDR3 reads CASSRQGDSPLHF. The CDR3 DNA reads as TGTGCCAGTAGCCGACAGGGGGATTCACCCCTCCACTTT.

This clone has at least ten counts. The rearrangement uses TRBV5-1 and TRBJ1-1; D not certain. CDR1 and CDR2 (germline): SGHRS, YFSETQ. V was shortened by 2 bases and J by 6 bases, with 14 bases between the two germline ends. This CDR3 contains 14 residues. The CDR3 coding sequence is TGCGCCAGCAGCTTCTACGGGAATCCCGCTGAAGCTTTCTTT. This translates into CASSFYGNPAEAFF.

The genes are TRBV29-1 and TRBJ1-2, with D perhaps matching TRBD1 (6 bases). The CDR3 loop spans 14 amino acids. Germline V gene sequence: CDR1 SQVTM, CDR2 ANQGSEA. V was shortened by 7 bases and J by 8 bases, with 23 bases between the two germline ends. Written as DNA, the CDR3 is TGCAGCGGGAATACAGGGAGTCGGCTCGGAGGCTACACCTTC. It is translated as CSGNTGSRLGGYTF.

This clone was observed at least ten times. The V gene is TRBV5-4, the J gene TRBJ2-3, with D perhaps matching TRBD2 (6 bases). V was clipped by 5 bases and J by 3 bases, with 16 bases between them. CDR3 size: 15 residues. Looked up from germline, CDR1 is SGHNT and CDR2 is YYREEE (reference sequence). CDR3 coding DNA: TGTGCCAGCAGAAGCGGGCGGAAACTTACAGATACGCAGTATTTT. Residues: CASRSGRKLTDTQYF.

The chain uses TRBV5-6 and TRBJ2-7; 8 bases align to TRBD1. CDR1 and CDR2 from the germline V gene are SGHDT and YYEEEE. V gave up 2 bases and J gave up 3 bases; unmatched junction bases: 10. The CDR3 length is 16 residues. CDR3 sequence: CASSFTTGANHYEQYF. CDR3 DNA: TGTGCCAGCAGCTTCACGACAGGGGCCAACCACTACGAGCAGTACTTC.

This clone was seen a handful of times. The chain couples TRBV15 to TRBJ1-2; 8 positions agree with TRBD1. CDR3 length: 17 amino acids. The junction had 6 bases not matched to a gene; V was cut back by 0 bases and J by 0 bases. Germline CDR1 reads LNHNV; CDR2 reads YYDKDF (reference sequence). In DNA, the CDR3 is TGTGCCACCAGCAGAGACCCTCGGACAGGGTCTAACTATGGCTACACCTTC. Its translation is CATSRDPRTGSNYGYTF.

This clone came up many times. The chain employs TRBV14 and TRBJ1-2; no definite D call. CDR1 is SGHDN, CDR2 FVKESK, per germline. The CDR3 totals 13 residues. The V end lost 5 bases, the J end lost 2 bases, and 9 bases lay between the germline ends. The CDR3 is CASSSAANYGYTF. DNA for the CDR3: TGTGCCAGCAGCTCAGCGGCCAACTATGGCTACACCTTC.

V usage is TRBV7-2 and J usage is TRBJ2-5; D may be TRBD2 (5 bases). The DNA matches TRBJ2-7 better at its end, which makes the J call doubtful. CDR3 length equals 12 residues. Germline V lookup: CDR1 SGHTA, CDR2 FQGNSA. The CDR3 coding sequence is TGTGCCAGCAGCACTGGACTGTACGAGCAGTACTTC. Protein sequence: CASSTGLYEQYF.

This clone was detected ten times or more. V and J are TRBV19 and TRBJ1-2; 7 nucleotides line up with TRBD1. The CDR3 is 16 residues long. Per germline, CDR1 LNHDA and CDR2 SQIVND (reference sequence). With 3 bases clipped from V and 6 bases from J, the junction kept 13 bases outside the gene matches. The CDR3 loop reads CASSISWDSARNGYTF. For the CDR3, the DNA is TGTGCCAGTAGTATTAGTTGGGACAGTGCAAGGAATGGCTACACCTTC.

This clone has only a few counts. CDR3 residues: CASRVRASSYEQYF. The CDR3 coding sequence is TGTGCCAGCAGGGTCAGGGCGAGCTCCTACGAGCAGTACTTC. J is TRBJ2-7 and V is TRBV11-2; the D gene is possibly TRBD1 (5 bases). This CDR3 is 14 amino acids long. Germline V gene lookup returns CDR1 SGHAT and CDR2 FQNNGV. Trimming left V 6 bases short and J 0 bases short, with 12 bases between.

This clone was seen many times. The V call is TRBV11-3, the J call TRBJ2-1; the match to TRBD2 covers 8 bases. The trim removed 1 base at V and 3 bases at J, leaving 2 bases unmatched. The CDR3 has 15 amino acids. Germline CDR1 SGHNT, CDR2 YENEEA. The CDR3 sequence: CASSLGAGGYNEQFF. The DNA for the CDR3 is TGTGCCAGCAGCTTAGGGGCGGGGGGCTACAATGAGCAGTTCTTC.

The genes are TRBV25-1 and TRBJ2-7; weak D call: TRBD2 (5 bases). Germline V gives CDR1 MGHDK, CDR2 SYGVNS. V shed 4 bases and J shed 3 bases, with 7 bases lying between them. This CDR3 is 12 amino acids long. CDR3 protein: CASSADFYEQYF. The CDR3 region has the DNA TGTGCCAGCAGTGCGGACTTCTACGAGCAGTACTTC.

In its sample, this clone was seen many times. The V and J genes are TRBV6-1 and TRBJ2-7, with 12 bases fitting TRBD1. The junction had 5 bases not matched to a gene; V was cut back by 8 bases and J by 6 bases. This CDR3 has 13 amino acids. Germline V CDR1 and CDR2: MNHNS, SASEGT. The CDR3 spells CASGGTGGFEQYF. CDR3 in DNA: TGTGCCAGCGGGGGGACAGGGGGCTTCGAGCAGTACTTC.

The table lists this clone with a few counts. The V call is TRBV10-3, the J call TRBJ1-1; 8 bases agree with TRBD1. The V gene's germline CDR1 is ENHRY and CDR2 SYGVKD. This CDR3 is 15 amino acids long. J gave up 1 base and V 2 bases, and 3 bases lay outside the gene matches. The CDR3 coding sequence is TGTGCCATCAGTGAGCCCGGACAGGGGAACACTGAAGCTTTCTTT. Translation: CAISEPGQGNTEAFF.

This clone has a handful of counts. J is TRBJ1-4 and V is TRBV5-1; possible D gene TRBD1, 6 bases. V shed 3 bases and J shed 4 bases, with 7 bases lying between them. CDR3 length: 13 amino acids. Germline CDR1 and CDR2: SGHRS and YFSETQ. The CDR3 reads CASSSRGNEKLFF. The CDR3 DNA reads as TGCGCCAGCAGCTCCAGGGGTAATGAAAAACTGTTTTTT.

This chain connects TRBV6-4 to TRBJ2-7; D not resolved. Germline lookup yields CDR1 MRHNA and CDR2 SNTAGT. Between the trimmed V and J ends, which lost 9 bases and 7 bases, there was a span of 13 bases. CDR3 length equals 11 residues. The CDR3 reads CASVVLWEQYF. Written as DNA, the CDR3 is TGTGCCAGTGTAGTTCTGTGGGAGCAGTACTTC.

The J gene is TRBJ1-2, the V gene TRBV9; 7 bases map to TRBD1. The germline gives CDR1 SGDLS, CDR2 YYNGEE. With V trimmed by 4 bases and J by 8 bases, 11 bases remained unmatched. The CDR3 sequence is 14 residues long. The CDR3 sequence: CASSRAGGRGGYTF. DNA of the CDR3: TGTGCCAGCAGCCGGGCAGGGGGGAGAGGGGGCTACACCTTC. Drawing the rest from reference TRBV9 and TRBJ1-2, the complete variable domain is DSGVTQTPKHLITATGQRVTLRCSPRSGDLSVYWYQQSLDQGLQFLIQYYNGEERAKGNILERFSAQQFPDLHSELNLSSLELGDSALYFCASSRAGGRGGYTFGSGTRLTVV.

This clone was found many times. Different DNA sequences within this sample yield the same CDR3. The chain combines TRBV19 with TRBJ1-5; D gene uncertain. With 1 base removed from V and 2 bases from J, the gap between germline ends came to 12 bases. Germline CDR1 LNHDA, CDR2 SQIVND (reference sequence). This CDR3 has 16 residues. The CDR3 DNA reads as TGTGCCAGTAGTATAGTGGGAGGTGGGGGCAATCAGCCCCAGCATTTT. Encoded protein: CASSIVGGGGNQPQHF.

This clone was observed at least ten times. The chain employs TRBV7-2 and TRBJ1-1; D is perhaps TRBD1 (5 bases). This CDR3 spans 17 amino acids. V gave up 2 bases and J gave up 3 bases, with 19 bases separating them. In germline, CDR1 is SGHTA, CDR2 FQGNSA. CDR3 in DNA: TGTGCCAGCAGCTTATCCGGCAGATGGGGCTCATACACTGAAGCTTTCTTT. Protein product: CASSLSGRWGSYTEAFF.

This clone was counted at least ten times. The chain recombines TRBV7-9 with TRBJ2-3; 9 positions match TRBD2. Germline lookup yields CDR1 SEHNR and CDR2 FQNEAQ (reference sequence). There are 18 residues in the CDR3. After removal of 0 bases from V and 4 bases from J, the junction contained 11 bases not matched to a gene. Here the CDR3 DNA reads TGTGCCAGCAGCTTAGCGCTTACCCGCGGGGGGGCATCAGATACGCAGTATTTT. Translated, it gives CASSLALTRGGASDTQYF.

The sample holds a few counts of this clone. The chain has TRBV7-9 and TRBJ2-6; D perhaps matches TRBD1 (7 bases). This CDR3 is 19 amino acids long. V was shortened by 1 base and J by 0 bases, with 16 bases between the two germline ends. Per germline, CDR1 SEHNR and CDR2 FQNEAQ (reference sequence). CDR3 in amino acids: CASSLGRGRGSSGANVLTF. For the CDR3, the DNA is TGTGCCAGCAGCTTAGGGAGGGGGCGAGGGAGCTCTGGGGCCAACGTCCTGACTTTC.

The sample holds many counts of this clone. The chain combines TRBV7-9 with TRBJ2-7; D is unclear. Deletions cut 4 bases from V and 5 bases from J, with 6 bases between. This CDR3 has 11 amino acids. CDR1 is SEHNR, CDR2 FQNEAQ, per germline (reference sequence). The DNA for the CDR3 is TGTGCCAGCAGCTACGACAACGAGCAGTACTTC. Translating gives CASSYDNEQYF.

The chain recombines TRBV19 with TRBJ2-2, with 8 nucleotides matching TRBD2. This CDR3 contains 16 residues. J lost 1 base, V lost 3 bases, and 4 bases had no gene match. From germline, CDR1 is LNHDA and CDR2 SQIVND (reference sequence). CDR3 in DNA: TGTGCCAGTAGTATGCGGGGGGTAGGGAACACCGGGGAGCTGTTTTTT. Encoded protein: CASSMRGVGNTGELFF.

This clone was seen ten or more times. The rearrangement joins TRBV9 to TRBJ2-3; D is perhaps TRBD2 (5 bases). The CDR3 is 16 amino acids. Germline assignment: CDR1 SGDLS and CDR2 YYNGEE. V was trimmed by 0 bases and J by 1 base, leaving 12 bases between them. CDR3 sequence: CASSVVPGGGTDTQYF. CDR3 DNA sequence: TGTGCCAGCAGCGTAGTCCCAGGAGGAGGCACAGATACGCAGTATTTT.

This clone has at least ten counts. The chain has TRBV4-2 and TRBJ1-1; tentative D call: TRBD1 (6 bases). The CDR3 runs 15 residues. Germline V gives CDR1 LGHNA, CDR2 YNFKEQ. Trimming removed 3 bases from V and 6 bases from J, with 17 bases in between. The DNA of the CDR3 is TGTGCCAGCAGCCAGGTCACAGGGAGTGGTTCTGAAGCTTTCTTT. Translation: CASSQVTGSGSEAFF.

Ten or more counts support this clone. The rearrangement uses TRBV11-2 and TRBJ1-5; TRBD1 might be the D (5 bases). Trimming pared 0 bases from V and 7 bases from J, leaving 13 bases between. The CDR3 covers 15 residues. The germline V gene has CDR1 SGHAT and CDR2 FQNNGV. The CDR3 reads CASSLDGRVKQPQHF. The CDR3, as DNA: TGTGCCAGCAGCTTAGATGGCAGGGTAAAGCAGCCCCAGCATTTT.